The clone carrying this TCR beta chain has only one observation. The data originate from a study of cytomegalovirus exposure and HLA in healthy donors. Primers included in the PCR were 60 Vbeta and 13 Jbeta primers. Assay: immunoSEQ multiplex PCR; the TCRdb copy retains only in-frame clones and omits some. This table holds 89,000 or so clones, 70% to 80% found once. The specimen was PBMCs. This sequence originates from a young man in good health and CMV-seropositive.

CDR3 sequence: CASSAATLLNEKLFF. DNA for the CDR3: TGTGCCAGCAGTGCCGCTACGCTACTTAATGAAAAACTGTTTTTT. V and J are TRBV9 and TRBJ1-4, with D unresolved. The V gene lost 5 bases and the J gene lost 4 bases, with 15 bases spanning the gap. CDR1 and CDR2 from the germline V gene are SGDLS and YYNGEE. The CDR3 length is 15 residues.